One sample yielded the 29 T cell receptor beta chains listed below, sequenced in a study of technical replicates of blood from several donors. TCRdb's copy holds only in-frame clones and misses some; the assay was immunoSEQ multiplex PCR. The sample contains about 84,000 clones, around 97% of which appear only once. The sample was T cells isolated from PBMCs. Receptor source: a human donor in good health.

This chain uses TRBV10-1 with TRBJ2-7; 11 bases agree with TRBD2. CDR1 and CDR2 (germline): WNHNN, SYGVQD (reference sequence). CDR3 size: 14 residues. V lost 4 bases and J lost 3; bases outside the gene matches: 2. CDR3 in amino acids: CASSGTSGSYEQYF. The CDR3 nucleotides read TGCGCCAGCAGTGGTACTAGCGGGAGCTACGAGCAGTACTTC.

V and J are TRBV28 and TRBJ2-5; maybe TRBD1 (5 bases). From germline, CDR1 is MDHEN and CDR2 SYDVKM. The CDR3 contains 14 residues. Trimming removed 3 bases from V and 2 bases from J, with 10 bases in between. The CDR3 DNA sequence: TGTGCCAGCAGTTTTTTAGGGGTACAAGAGACCCAGTACTTC. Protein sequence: CASSFLGVQETQYF.

The CDR3 region has the DNA TGTGCCAGCAGCTCAGACAGAAGCCGATTGTTTTTT. Protein product: CASSSDRSRLFF. The rearrangement links TRBV7-9 to TRBJ1-4, with D perhaps TRBD1 (5 bases). The V end lost 4 bases, the J end lost 15 bases, and 15 bases lay between the germline ends. Germline CDR1 and CDR2: SEHNR and FQNEAQ (reference sequence). The CDR3 is made up of 12 amino acids. Filled out from reference TRBV7-9 and TRBJ1-4, the complete variable domain reads DTGVSQNPRHKITKRGQNVTFRCDPISEHNRLYWYRQTLGQGPEFLTYFQNEAQLEKSRLLSDRFSAERPKGSFSTLEIQRTEQGDSAMYLCASSSDRSRLFFGSGTQLSVL.

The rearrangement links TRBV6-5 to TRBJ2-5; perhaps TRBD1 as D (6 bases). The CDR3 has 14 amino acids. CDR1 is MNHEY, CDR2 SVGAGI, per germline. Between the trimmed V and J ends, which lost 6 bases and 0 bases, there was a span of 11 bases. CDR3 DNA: TGTGCCAGCAGCCCAGGGACACACCAAGAGACCCAGTACTTC. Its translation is CASSPGTHQETQYF.

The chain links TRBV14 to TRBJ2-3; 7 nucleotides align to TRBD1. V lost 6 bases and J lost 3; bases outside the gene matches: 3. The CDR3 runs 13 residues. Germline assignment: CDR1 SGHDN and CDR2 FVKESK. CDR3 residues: CASSLTGTDTQYF. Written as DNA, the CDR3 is TGTGCCAGCAGTCTGACAGGGACAGATACGCAGTATTTT.

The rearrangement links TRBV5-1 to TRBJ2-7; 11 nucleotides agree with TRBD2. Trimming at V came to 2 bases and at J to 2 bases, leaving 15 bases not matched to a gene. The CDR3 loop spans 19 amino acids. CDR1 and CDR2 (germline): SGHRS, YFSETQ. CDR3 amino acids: CASSFGPGLAEWGTYEQYF. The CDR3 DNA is TGCGCCAGCAGCTTTGGACCGGGACTAGCGGAGTGGGGGACCTACGAGCAGTACTTC.

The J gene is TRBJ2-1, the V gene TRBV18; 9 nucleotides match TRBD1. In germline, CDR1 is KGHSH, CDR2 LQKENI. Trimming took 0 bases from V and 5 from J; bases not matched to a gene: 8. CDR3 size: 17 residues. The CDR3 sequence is CASSPPVQGAINNEQFF. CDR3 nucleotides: TGTGCCAGCTCACCACCGGTACAGGGGGCTATAAACAATGAGCAGTTCTTC. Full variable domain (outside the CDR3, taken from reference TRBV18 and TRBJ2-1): NAGVMQNPRHLVRRRGQEARLRCSPMKGHSHVYWYRQLPEEGLKFMVYLQKENIIDESGMPKERFSAEFPKEGPSILRIQQVVRGDSAAYFCASSPPVQGAINNEQFFGPGTRLTVL.

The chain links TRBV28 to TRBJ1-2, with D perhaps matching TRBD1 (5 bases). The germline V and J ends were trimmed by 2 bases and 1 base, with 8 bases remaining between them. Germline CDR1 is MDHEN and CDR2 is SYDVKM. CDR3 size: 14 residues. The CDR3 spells CASSLPGNNYGYTF. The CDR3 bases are TGTGCCAGCAGTTTACCAGGGAATAACTATGGCTACACCTTC.

CDR3 sequence: CASSPPGAGQGYEQYF. DNA for the CDR3: TGTGCCAGCTCACCACCGGGGGCGGGACAGGGCTACGAGCAGTACTTC. V is TRBV18 and J is TRBJ2-7; 9 bases are shared with TRBD1. Trimming cost V 0 bases and J 3 bases; bases outside gene matches: 6. The CDR3 spans 16 residues. CDR1 and CDR2 (germline): KGHSH, LQKENI.

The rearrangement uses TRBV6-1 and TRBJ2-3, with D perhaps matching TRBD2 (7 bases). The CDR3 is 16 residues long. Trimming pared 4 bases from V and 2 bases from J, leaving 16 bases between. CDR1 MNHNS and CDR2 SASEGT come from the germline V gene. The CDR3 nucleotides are TGTGCCAGCAGTGTAATGGGGGGGGCCCTCACAGATACGCAGTATTTT. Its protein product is CASSVMGGALTDTQYF.

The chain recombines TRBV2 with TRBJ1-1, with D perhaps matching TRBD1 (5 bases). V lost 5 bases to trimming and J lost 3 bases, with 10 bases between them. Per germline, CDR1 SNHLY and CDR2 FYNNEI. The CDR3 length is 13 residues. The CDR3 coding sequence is TGTGCCAGCAGTTCTCGGGGGGACACTGAAGCTTTCTTT. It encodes CASSSRGDTEAFF.

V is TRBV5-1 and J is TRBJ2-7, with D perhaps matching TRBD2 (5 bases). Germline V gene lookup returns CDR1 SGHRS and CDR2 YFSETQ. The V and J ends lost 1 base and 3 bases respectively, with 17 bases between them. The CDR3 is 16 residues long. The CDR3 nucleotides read TGCGCCAGCAGCTTGCTCCCCCTAGACGGGAACTACGAGCAGTACTTC. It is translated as CASSLLPLDGNYEQYF.

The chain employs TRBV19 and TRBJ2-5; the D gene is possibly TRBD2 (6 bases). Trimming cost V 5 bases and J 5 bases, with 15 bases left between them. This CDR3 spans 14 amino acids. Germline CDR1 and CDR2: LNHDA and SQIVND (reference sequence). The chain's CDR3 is CASSLGPGRETQYF. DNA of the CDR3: TGTGCCAGTAGTTTAGGGCCAGGGAGGGAGACCCAGTACTTC.

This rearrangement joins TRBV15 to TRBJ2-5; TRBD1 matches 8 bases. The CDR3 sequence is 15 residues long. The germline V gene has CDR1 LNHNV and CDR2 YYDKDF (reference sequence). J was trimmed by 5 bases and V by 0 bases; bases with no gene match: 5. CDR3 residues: CATSRDQGAGETQYF. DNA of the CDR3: TGTGCCACCAGCAGAGATCAGGGGGCAGGGGAGACCCAGTACTTC.

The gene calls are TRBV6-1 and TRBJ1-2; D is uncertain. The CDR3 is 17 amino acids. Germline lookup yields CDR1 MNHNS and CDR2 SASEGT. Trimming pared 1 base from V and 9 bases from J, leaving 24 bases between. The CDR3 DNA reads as TGTGCCAGCAGTGAAGGCATCCTACGGGGAGGGCGTCGGAGCTACACCTTC. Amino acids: CASSEGILRGGRRSYTF.

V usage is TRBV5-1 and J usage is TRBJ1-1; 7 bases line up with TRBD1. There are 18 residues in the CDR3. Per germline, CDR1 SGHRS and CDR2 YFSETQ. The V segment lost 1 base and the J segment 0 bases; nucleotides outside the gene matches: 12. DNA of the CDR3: TGCGCCAGCAGCTTGCTAGGACAGGAGTTCTCCATGAACACTGAAGCTTTCTTT. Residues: CASSLLGQEFSMNTEAFF.

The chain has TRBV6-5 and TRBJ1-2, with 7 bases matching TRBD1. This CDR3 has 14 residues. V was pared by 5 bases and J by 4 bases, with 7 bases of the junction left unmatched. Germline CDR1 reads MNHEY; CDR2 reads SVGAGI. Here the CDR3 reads CASSLTGASYGYTF. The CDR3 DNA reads TGTGCCAGCAGTCTTACAGGGGCTTCCTATGGCTACACCTTC.

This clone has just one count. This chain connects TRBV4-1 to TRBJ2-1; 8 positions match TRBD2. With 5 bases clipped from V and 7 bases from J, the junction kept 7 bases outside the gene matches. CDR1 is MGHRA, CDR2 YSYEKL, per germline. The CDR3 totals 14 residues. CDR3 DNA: TGCGCCAGCAGCTTCCCACGGGGGGGGAATGAGCAGTTCTTC. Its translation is CASSFPRGGNEQFF.

The CDR3 DNA follows: TGTGCCAGCCCGGACAGCCCGAGCACAGATACGCAGTATTTT. Its translation is CASPDSPSTDTQYF. The chain combines TRBV21-1 with TRBJ2-3; TRBD1 was called by the table and not checked on the DNA. TRBV21-1 is described as a pseudogene. The CDR3 spans 14 residues.

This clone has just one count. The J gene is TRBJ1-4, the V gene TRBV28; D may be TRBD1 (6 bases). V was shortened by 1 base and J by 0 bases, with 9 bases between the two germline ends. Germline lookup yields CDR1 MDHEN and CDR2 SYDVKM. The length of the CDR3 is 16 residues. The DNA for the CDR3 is TGTGCCAGCAGTTTATTGGGGGCGGCAACTAATGAAAAACTGTTTTTT. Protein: CASSLLGAATNEKLFF.

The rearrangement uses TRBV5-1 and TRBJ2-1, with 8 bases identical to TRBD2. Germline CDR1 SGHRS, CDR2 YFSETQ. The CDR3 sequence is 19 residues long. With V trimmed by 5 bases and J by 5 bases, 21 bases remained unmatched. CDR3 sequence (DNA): TGCGCCAGCAGGGGGCTGATCGCGGGGGGCCTTTATGACCACAATGAGCAGTTCTTC. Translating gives CASRGLIAGGLYDHNEQFF.

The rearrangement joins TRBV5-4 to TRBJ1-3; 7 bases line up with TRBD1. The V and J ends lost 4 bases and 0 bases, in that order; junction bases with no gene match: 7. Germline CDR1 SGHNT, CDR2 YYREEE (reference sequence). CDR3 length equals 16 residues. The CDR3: CASSPEQGSSGNTIYF. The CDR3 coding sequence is TGTGCCAGCAGCCCGGAACAGGGGTCCTCTGGAAACACCATATATTTT.

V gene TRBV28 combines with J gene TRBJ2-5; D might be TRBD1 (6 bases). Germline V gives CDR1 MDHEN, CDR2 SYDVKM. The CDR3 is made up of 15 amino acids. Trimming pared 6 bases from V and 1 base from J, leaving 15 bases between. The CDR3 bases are TGTGCCAGCAGGGCTAGGGTGGGGGCCCAAGAGACCCAGTACTTC. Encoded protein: CASRARVGAQETQYF. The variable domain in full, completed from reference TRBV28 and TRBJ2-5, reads DVKVTQSSRYLVKRTGEKVFLECVQDMDHENMFWYRQDPGLGLRLIYFSYDVKMKEKGDIPEGYSVSREKKERFSLILESASTNQTSMYLCASRARVGAQETQYFGPGTRLLVL.

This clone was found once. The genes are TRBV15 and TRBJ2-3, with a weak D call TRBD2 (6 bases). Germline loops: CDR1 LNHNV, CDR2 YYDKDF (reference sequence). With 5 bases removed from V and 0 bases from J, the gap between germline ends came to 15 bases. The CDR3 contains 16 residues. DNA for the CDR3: TGTGCCACCAGCGGACGGGACGGGACTAGCACAGATACGCAGTATTTT. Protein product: CATSGRDGTSTDTQYF.

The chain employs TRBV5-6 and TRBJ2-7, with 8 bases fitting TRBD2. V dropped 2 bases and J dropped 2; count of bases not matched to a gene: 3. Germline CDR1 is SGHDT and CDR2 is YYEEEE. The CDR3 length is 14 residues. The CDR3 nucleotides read TGTGCCAGCAGCTTCCAAGCGGGGGCCTACGAGCAGTACTTC. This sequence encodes CASSFQAGAYEQYF.

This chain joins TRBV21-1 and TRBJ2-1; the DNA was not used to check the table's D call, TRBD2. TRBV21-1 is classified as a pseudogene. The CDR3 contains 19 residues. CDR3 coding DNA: TGTGCCAGCAGCAAAGACAGGGGGCGCGGACTAGCGGGAGACAATGAGCAGTTCTTC. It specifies CASSKDRGRGLAGDNEQFF.

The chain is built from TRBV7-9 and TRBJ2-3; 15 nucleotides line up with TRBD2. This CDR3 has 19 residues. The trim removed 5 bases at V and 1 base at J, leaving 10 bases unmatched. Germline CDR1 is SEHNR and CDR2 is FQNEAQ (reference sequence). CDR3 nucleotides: TGTGCCAGCAGCCAAGGACTAGCGGGAGGGCGTGGTGGCACAGATACGCAGTATTTT. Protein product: CASSQGLAGGRGGTDTQYF.

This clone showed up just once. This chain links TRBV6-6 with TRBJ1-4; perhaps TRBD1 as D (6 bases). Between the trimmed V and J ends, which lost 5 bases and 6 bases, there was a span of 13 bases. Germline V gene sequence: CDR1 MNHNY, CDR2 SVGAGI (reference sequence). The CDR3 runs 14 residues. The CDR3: CASSRGGVDEKLFF. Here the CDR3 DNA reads TGTGCCAGCAGTAGAGGGGGTGTGGATGAAAAACTGTTTTTT.

The CDR3 protein is CASSLEQRVGGEKLFF. The CDR3, as DNA: TGTGCCAGCAGCTTAGAACAACGGGTTGGAGGTGAAAAACTGTTTTTT. The V and J genes are TRBV11-2 and TRBJ1-4; no clear D gene. Germline-derived CDR1 and CDR2 are SGHAT and FQNNGV. The CDR3 runs to 16 residues. V shed 0 bases and J shed 7 bases, with 15 bases lying between them.